These 12 T cell receptor beta chains share one sample of origin, sequenced in a study of blood T cell repertoires in COVID-19. The assay was immunoSEQ multiplex PCR, and TCRdb's table has in-frame clones only and misses some. The sample consists of 65,000 to 90,000 clones, more than 75% of them appearing once. The sample taken for sequencing was peripheral blood. The receptors derive from a human donor in a cohort sampled during active COVID-19.

The gene calls are TRBV7-9 and TRBJ2-4; 9 positions agree with TRBD1. Unmatched junction bases numbered 4, after V lost 0 bases and J lost 7 bases. This CDR3 is built from 15 residues. CDR1 and CDR2 (germline): SEHNR, FQNEAQ (reference sequence). This CDR3 is CASSLADRGENIQYF. The CDR3 region has the DNA TGTGCCAGCAGCTTAGCCGACAGGGGGGAGAACATTCAGTACTTC.

The chain couples TRBV19 to TRBJ2-1; 9 bases are a match to TRBD2. The ends lost 3 bases at V and 6 bases at J; junction bases unmatched: 3. This CDR3 spans 14 amino acids. CDR1 and CDR2 from the germline V gene are LNHDA and SQIVND (reference sequence). CDR3 nucleotides: TGTGCCAGTAGTATCCTAGCGGGGAGCAATGAGCAGTTCTTC. It codes for CASSILAGSNEQFF.

The CDR3 nucleotides are TGCGCCAGCAGCCTAGCGGGAGTACCCACAGATACGCAGTATTTT. Protein: CASSLAGVPTDTQYF. The chain joins TRBV5-1 to TRBJ2-3; 10 bases map to TRBD2. The CDR3 has 15 amino acids. V lost 4 bases and J lost 2; bases outside the gene matches: 4. Germline V gene sequence: CDR1 SGHRS, CDR2 YFSETQ. Full variable domain (outside the CDR3, taken from reference TRBV5-1 and TRBJ2-3): KAGVTQTPRYLIKTRGQQVTLSCSPISGHRSVSWYQQTPGQGLQFLFEYFSETQRNKGNFPGRFSGRQFSNSRSEMNVSTLELGDSALYLCASSLAGVPTDTQYFGPGTRLTVL.

The chain couples TRBV27 to TRBJ2-1, with D possibly matching TRBD1 (6 bases). From germline, CDR1 is MNHEY and CDR2 SMNVEV (reference sequence). V was clipped by 4 bases and J by 3 bases, with 13 bases between them. There are 15 residues in the CDR3. The DNA for the CDR3 is TGTGCCAGCAGTTCCCATACAGGGTACTACAATGAGCAGTTCTTC. It encodes CASSSHTGYYNEQFF.

This clone occurred once. The rearrangement links TRBV24-1 to TRBJ2-5; D is perhaps TRBD2 (5 bases). Trimming removed 3 bases from V and 4 bases from J, with 14 bases in between. CDR3 length equals 15 residues. Germline V CDR1 and CDR2: KGHDR, SFDVKD. The CDR3 loop is CATSDPSEGAETQYF. CDR3 DNA: TGTGCCACCAGTGATCCGAGCGAGGGCGCAGAGACCCAGTACTTC.

This chain connects TRBV4-1 to TRBJ2-3; 9 positions match TRBD1. V lost 3 bases to trimming and J lost 4 bases; unmatched junction nucleotides: 8. The CDR3 length is 16 residues. Germline CDR1 MGHRA, CDR2 YSYEKL. CDR3 nucleotides: TGCGCCAGCAGCCAGGGACAGGGCAGGCAGGCAGATACGCAGTATTTT. Protein product: CASSQGQGRQADTQYF.

Only one count was recorded for this clone. The J gene is TRBJ1-3, the V gene TRBV19; D gene ambiguous. Germline-derived CDR1 and CDR2 are LNHDA and SQIVND (reference sequence). Trimming took 7 bases from V and 3 from J, leaving 4 bases between them. The CDR3 has 11 residues. The DNA for the CDR3 is TGTGCCAGTACGTTTGGAAACACCATATATTTT. It translates to CASTFGNTIYF.

The V gene is TRBV4-1, the J gene TRBJ1-5; the match to TRBD1 covers 7 bases. The junction had 4 bases not matched to a gene; V was cut back by 0 bases and J by 2 bases. CDR3 length equals 16 residues. Germline V lookup: CDR1 MGHRA, CDR2 YSYEKL. The CDR3 DNA reads TGCGCCAGCAGCCAAGATCCGGACAGGCGCAATCAGCCCCAGCATTTT. This codes for CASSQDPDRRNQPQHF.

V is TRBV18 and J is TRBJ1-1; D unclear. The CDR3 totals 15 residues. The V gene's germline CDR1 is KGHSH and CDR2 LQKENI. V shed 6 bases and J shed 4 bases, with 18 bases lying between them. The CDR3 reads CASSSRAGGTTEAFF. The CDR3 region has the DNA TGTGCCAGCTCGTCACGGGCCGGAGGAACCACTGAAGCTTTCTTT. The full variable domain, with the rest looked up from reference TRBV18 and TRBJ1-1, is NAGVMQNPRHLVRRRGQEARLRCSPMKGHSHVYWYRQLPEEGLKFMVYLQKENIIDESGMPKERFSAEFPKEGPSILRIQQVVRGDSAAYFCASSSRAGGTTEAFFGQGTRLTVV.

This clone was observed once. The chain combines TRBV19 with TRBJ2-3; 14 bases map to TRBD2. The CDR3 loop spans 17 amino acids. Germline CDR1 and CDR2: LNHDA and SQIVND (reference sequence). After removal of 6 bases from V and 2 bases from J, the junction contained 7 bases not matched to a gene. The CDR3 reads CASSMGLAGAYTDTQYF. The CDR3 DNA reads TGTGCCAGTAGCATGGGACTAGCGGGGGCCTACACAGATACGCAGTATTTT. Together with reference TRBV19 and TRBJ2-3, the CDR3 gives the full variable domain: DGGITQSPKYLFRKEGQNVTLSCEQNLNHDAMYWYRQDPGQGLRLIYYSQIVNDFQKGDIAEGYSVSREKKESFPLTVTSAQKNPTAFYLCASSMGLAGAYTDTQYFGPGTRLTVL.

The chain links TRBV28 to TRBJ1-5; maybe TRBD1 (5 bases). Germline CDR1 reads MDHEN; CDR2 reads SYDVKM. V was shortened by 8 bases and J by 10 bases, with 18 bases between the two germline ends. This CDR3 is 13 amino acids long. Here the CDR3 DNA reads TGTGCCAGCTGTTCCAGGGCCGATATTCCCCAGCATTTT. Translating it yields CASCSRADIPQHF.

The chain's CDR3 is CASGGDSTDTQYF. CDR3 nucleotides: TGTGCCAGCGGGGGGGATAGCACAGATACGCAGTATTTT. The chain has TRBV30 and TRBJ2-3; 10 nucleotides align to TRBD2. This CDR3 has 13 residues. Trimming took 8 bases from V and 0 from J; bases not matched to a gene: 2. Germline V gene data show CDR1 as GTSNPN and CDR2 as SVGIG (reference sequence).